Listed below are T cell receptor beta chains from one sample, sequenced in a study of regulatory T cells in long-lasting Graves disease. TCRdb analysed the multiplex PCR reads with MiXCR anew, one entry per CDR3 protein. The sample shows almost 350,000 distinct CDR3 sequences, around a fifth of them seen only once. Sequenced material: peripheral blood mononuclear cells (PBMCs), taken when the disease was refractory, from a patient treated with antithyroid drugs. The receptors come from a female donor with Graves disease. CDR3s include the opening cysteine and the closing phenylalanine or tryptophan. The order of the fields is clone size, D gene, J gene, V gene, CDR3 DNA, CDR3 protein. The D gene is left open where the match is weak. For some rows the clone size is stated as once, few or many, or as a class when expanded; others skip it.

>many|.|TRBJ2-5|TRBV10-3
TGTGCCATCAGTGAACAAGGGGCCCAAGAGACCCAGTACTTC
CAISEQGAQETQYF
>many|TRBD2|TRBJ2-2|TRBV2
TGTGCCAGCAGTAGGACTAGCGGGAGTTTCACCGGGGAGCTGTTTTTT
CASSRTSGSFTGELFF
>few|TRBD1|TRBJ2-5|TRBV18
TGTGCCAGCTCACACCGGACAGGGAAAGAGACCCAGTACTTC
CASSHRTGKETQYF
>.|.|TRBJ1-2|TRBV18
TGTGCCAGCTCACCGGGGGCAGGGAAAGGCTACACCTTC
CASSPGAGKGYTF
>few|.|TRBJ1-3|TRBV30
TGTGCCTGGAGTCTGGGGCGGACCATATATTTT
CAWSLGRTIYF
>few|TRBD2|TRBJ2-5|TRBV6-1
TGTGCCAGCAGCCTAACTAGCGGGAGACCGGAGGAGACCCAGTACTTC
CASSLTSGRPEETQYF
>many|.|TRBJ1-5|TRBV28
TGTGCCAGCAGTCCTGCCATGTCGGGAACCCAGCCCCAGCATTTT
CASSPAMSGTQPQHF
>.|.|TRBJ2-7|TRBV19
TGTGCCAGTAGTATCCTAGGGGTCGGCAACGAGCAGTACTTC
CASSILGVGNEQYF
>many|.|TRBJ1-2|TRBV6-1
TGTGCCACCACCCCGTCGGGGCAGGGTTACGGCTACACCTTC
CATTPSGQGYGYTF
>few|.|TRBJ2-2|TRBV4-1
TGCGCCAGCAGCCCTCATCTGCGACTAGTTAAAATCGGGGAGCTGTTTTTT
CASSPHLRLVKIGELFF
>.|.|TRBJ1-1|TRBV4-1
TGCGCCAGCAGCCAAGTTCCAGGGACTAACACTGAAGCTTTCTTT
CASSQVPGTNTEAFF
>.|.|TRBJ1-1|TRBV6-4
TGTGCCAGCAGTGGTGACACTAACACTGAAGCTTTCTTT
CASSGDTNTEAFF
>.|.|TRBJ2-7|TRBV18
TGTGCCAGCTCACCCGACAGGAATACCCACGAGCAGTACTTC
CASSPDRNTHEQYF
>many|TRBD2|TRBJ2-5|TRBV7-6
TGTGCCAGCAGACATAGCGGGAGTATCGAGACCCAGTACTTC
CASRHSGSIETQYF
>few|.|TRBJ2-3|TRBV2
TGTGCCAGCAGTGAAGGCCAGTTCACAGATACGCAGTATTTT
CASSEGQFTDTQYF
>few|TRBD1|TRBJ1-5|TRBV29-1
TGCAGCGCGACAGGGGGGACAAATCAGCCCCAGCATTTT
CSATGGTNQPQHF
>many|.|TRBJ1-1|TRBV7-3
TGTGCCAGCAGCTTAGACACCGACACTGAAGCTTTCTTT
CASSLDTDTEAFF
>few|.|TRBJ2-7|TRBV6-5
TGTGCCAGCAGTTACTCGAGAGGCCTGGGAGGCTCCTACGAGCAGTACTTC
CASSYSRGLGGSYEQYF
>many|.|TRBJ1-1|TRBV28
TGTGCCAGCAGTTTTGTCCTGTCGAACACTGAAGCTTTCTTT
CASSFVLSNTEAFF
>.|.|TRBJ1-2|TRBV27
TGTGCCGGCAGTTTCATGGGGGACTATGGCTACACCTTC
CAGSFMGDYGYTF